The next 20 T cell receptor beta chains were all read from a single sample in a study of control samples from healthy donors and cancer patients. The table came from immunoSEQ multiplex PCR; TCRdb's copy has only in-frame clones and leaves some out. Here the sample spans tens of thousands of clones, about 90% being singletons. The sequenced sample consisted of blood. These receptors all come from a man aged 45-60 years in good health.

The chain carries TRBV7-9 and TRBJ2-7; 9 bases map to TRBD1. Germline loops: CDR1 SEHNR, CDR2 FQNEAQ (reference sequence). The V segment lost 4 bases and the J segment 5 bases; nucleotides outside the gene matches: 9. The length of the CDR3 is 15 residues. The CDR3 loop is CASSSFATGGDEQYF. DNA of the CDR3: TGTGCCAGCAGCTCATTCGCGACAGGGGGTGACGAGCAGTACTTC.

The V call is TRBV18, the J call TRBJ2-3; 13 positions agree with TRBD2. The CDR3 extends over 16 amino acids. The germline V gene has CDR1 KGHSH and CDR2 LQKENI. V gave up 5 bases and J gave up 6 bases; unmatched junction bases: 8. CDR3 loop: CASSGRTSGGPDTQYF. CDR3 bases: TGTGCCAGCTCAGGTCGGACTAGCGGGGGCCCTGATACGCAGTATTTT.

This clone was observed a handful of times. CDR3 in amino acids: CASSQGTYGEQYF. CDR3 DNA sequence: TGCGCCAGCAGCCAAGGGACCTATGGAGAGCAGTACTTC. The chain couples TRBV4-1 to TRBJ2-7; D not resolved. Germline assignment: CDR1 MGHRA and CDR2 YSYEKL. This CDR3 is built from 13 residues. Trimming cost V 1 base and J 7 bases, with 11 bases left between them.

This chain uses TRBV18 with TRBJ2-7; 11 bases fit TRBD2. J gave up 4 bases and V 3 bases, and 2 bases lay outside the gene matches. The CDR3 has 14 residues. The germline CDR1 and CDR2 sequences are KGHSH and LQKENI. Written as DNA, the CDR3 is TGTGCCAGCTCACCGGGACTAGCGGCGTACGAGCAGTACTTC. This gives the protein CASSPGLAAYEQYF. Complete variable domain (other parts from reference TRBV18 and TRBJ2-7): NAGVMQNPRHLVRRRGQEARLRCSPMKGHSHVYWYRQLPEEGLKFMVYLQKENIIDESGMPKERFSAEFPKEGPSILRIQQVVRGDSAAYFCASSPGLAAYEQYFGPGTRLTVT.

The V and J genes are TRBV5-1 and TRBJ1-1; 7 bases line up with TRBD1. J was trimmed by 2 bases and V by 1 base; bases with no gene match: 8. Germline V gene sequence: CDR1 SGHRS, CDR2 YFSETQ. The CDR3 is 16 residues long. The CDR3 bases are TGCGCCAGCAGCTTGTTGGGGACAGCGATAAACACTGAAGCTTTCTTT. Protein product: CASSLLGTAINTEAFF.

This chain joins TRBV30 and TRBJ2-5; TRBD2 matches at 10 bases. Germline values: CDR1 GTSNPN, CDR2 SVGIG (reference sequence). The CDR3 sequence is 16 residues long. V was clipped by 3 bases and J by 5 bases; unmatched bases: 12. The CDR3 nucleotides read TGTGCCTGGAGATCAGGGGTAGCGGGGGGATTGGAGACCCAGTACTTC. Its protein product is CAWRSGVAGGLETQYF.

CDR3 sequence reads: CASSAGQGENQPQHF. CDR3 bases: TGTGCCAGCAGCGCCGGACAGGGCGAGAATCAGCCCCAGCATTTT. The rearrangement uses TRBV7-8 and TRBJ1-5; 8 bases align to TRBD1. Germline V gene data show CDR1 as SGHVS and CDR2 as FQNEAQ. The CDR3 length is 15 residues. V gave up 5 bases and J gave up 4 bases; unmatched junction bases: 7.

This clone was picked up a small number of times. The chain recombines TRBV3-1 (or the pseudogene TRBV3-2) with TRBJ1-4, with a possible D match to TRBD1 (5 bases). CDR3 size: 17 residues. CDR1 is LGHDT and CDR2 is YNNKEL in the germline V gene (reference sequence). V shed 4 bases and J shed 8 bases, with 23 bases lying between them. The CDR3 reads CASSRSSGTGAREKLFF. The CDR3 DNA sequence: TGTGCCAGCAGCCGCAGCTCCGGGACCGGAGCGAGGGAAAAACTGTTTTTT.

CDR3 protein: CASSLYPGQGRANYGYTF. CDR3 coding DNA: TGTGCCAGCAGCTTGTATCCGGGACAGGGGCGAGCTAACTATGGCTACACCTTC. V gene TRBV12-1 combines with J gene TRBJ1-2; TRBD1, as called in the table, went unchecked against the DNA. TRBV12-1 is annotated as a pseudogene. This CDR3 spans 18 amino acids.

The V gene is TRBV25-1, the J gene TRBJ1-2; possible D gene TRBD1, 5 bases. CDR1 and CDR2 from the germline V gene are MGHDK and SYGVNS. V lost 2 bases and J lost 8, with 12 bases in between. There are 13 residues in the CDR3. The CDR3 sequence is CASSEAGPRGYTF. The CDR3 DNA is TGTGCCAGCAGTGAAGCAGGGCCCCGAGGCTACACCTTC.

The chain is built from TRBV18 and TRBJ2-5; TRBD2 matches at 9 bases. The CDR3 has 15 amino acids. Germline V gene lookup returns CDR1 KGHSH and CDR2 LQKENI. The trim removed 1 base at V and 2 bases at J, leaving 2 bases unmatched. CDR3 in DNA: TGTGCCAGCTCACCACGCGGGGGGGGTCAAGAGACCCAGTACTTC. Residues: CASSPRGGGQETQYF.

This chain uses TRBV7-8 with TRBJ2-5; TRBD1 might be the D (6 bases). V was cut by 7 bases and J by 5 bases, with 14 bases left in between. This CDR3 has 13 residues. Germline CDR1 is SGHVS and CDR2 is FQNEAQ. The DNA of the CDR3 is TGTGCCAGCATTCCAAGGACAGCGGAGACCCAGTACTTC. Translated: CASIPRTAETQYF.

In its sample, this clone was seen a few times. This chain uses TRBV7-3 with TRBJ2-2; D is ambiguous. Germline V gene sequence: CDR1 SGHTA, CDR2 FQGTGA. The CDR3 has 12 residues. V was clipped by 3 bases and J by 5 bases, with 4 bases between them. The DNA of the CDR3 is TGTGCCAGCAGCTTTTCTACCGGGGAGCTGTTTTTT. Protein product: CASSFSTGELFF.

The chain links TRBV2 to TRBJ2-1, with 8 bases matching TRBD1. CDR1 is SNHLY and CDR2 is FYNNEI in the germline V gene. J was trimmed by 10 bases and V by 2 bases; bases with no gene match: 7. The CDR3 loop spans 14 amino acids. CDR3 residues: CASSEWGRGLEQFF. The DNA of the CDR3 is TGTGCCAGCAGTGAATGGGGCAGGGGGCTGGAGCAGTTCTTC.

V gene TRBV28 combines with J gene TRBJ1-2, with 8 bases lining up with TRBD1. Unmatched junction bases numbered 6, after V lost 5 bases and J lost 4 bases. There are 14 residues in the CDR3. The V gene's germline CDR1 is MDHEN and CDR2 SYDVKM. In nucleotides, the CDR3 is TGTGCCAGCAGTGCCTCAGGGGGCAGCTATGGCTACACCTTC. This codes for CASSASGGSYGYTF.

This clone showed up just once. This CDR3 reads CASRLAGAGNTIYF. CDR3 DNA: TGCGCCAGCAGGCTGGCGGGTGCGGGAAACACCATATATTTT. V usage is TRBV4-1 and J usage is TRBJ1-3; D remains ambiguous. The CDR3 is 14 residues long. From germline, CDR1 is MGHRA and CDR2 YSYEKL. Deletions cut 6 bases from V and 4 bases from J, with 13 bases between.

The chain is built from TRBV23-1 and TRBJ1-4; D gene uncertain. TRBV23-1 is annotated as an ORF whose role is uncertain. This CDR3 spans 16 amino acids. Trimming removed 1 base from V and 5 bases from J, with 14 bases in between. The CDR3 loop is CASSQFRCESNEKLFF. The DNA for the CDR3 is TGCGCCAGCAGTCAATTCCGTTGTGAAAGCAATGAAAAACTGTTTTTT.

The chain is built from TRBV5-1 and TRBJ2-5, with 11 bases that match TRBD1. The CDR3 has 15 amino acids. With 7 bases clipped from V and 3 bases from J, the junction kept 8 bases outside the gene matches. Germline CDR1 reads SGHRS; CDR2 reads YFSETQ. Here the CDR3 reads CASEFGQGAEETQYF. CDR3 nucleotides: TGCGCCAGCGAATTTGGACAGGGGGCGGAAGAGACCCAGTACTTC.

V usage is TRBV2 and J usage is TRBJ1-1; no firm D call. The CDR3 is made up of 12 amino acids. CDR1 SNHLY and CDR2 FYNNEI come from the germline V gene. Trimming removed 2 bases from V and 6 bases from J, with 7 bases in between. CDR3 nucleotide sequence: TGTGCCAGCAGTGAAATTTTACCTGAAGCTTTCTTT. Translated: CASSEILPEAFF.

In the case of this clone: The sample holds other DNA sequences that translate to the same CDR3. The rearrangement links TRBV7-2 to TRBJ1-3; maybe TRBD1 (6 bases). Per the germline V gene, CDR1 is SGHTA and CDR2 is FQGNSA. The CDR3 sequence is 15 residues long. The V end was cut by 3 bases, the J end by 0 bases, with 9 bases between. CDR3 region: CASSFRGGSGNTIYF. The CDR3 DNA reads TGTGCCAGCAGCTTTAGGGGGGGCTCTGGAAACACCATATATTTT.